The source of this T cell receptor (beta chain) is a study of blood T cell repertoires in COVID-19. Turning to the study itself: The analysed material was cDNA or gDNA that came from T cells, B-cell-depleted T cells, or PBMCs.

CDR1 and CDR2 from the germline V gene are MNHEY and SMNVEV (reference sequence). The ends were cut back, 5 bases at V and 0 bases at J, with 13 bases in the middle. The CDR3 length is 15 residues. Libraries were prepared by immunoSEQ multiplex PCR; TCRdb keeps only in-frame clonotypes and omits some of them. The table has some 250,000 clones, around nine tenths seen once. The origin of this receptor is a woman in her thirties or forties who had recovered from COVID-19. The sample comprised peripheral blood. The rearrangement uses TRBV27 and TRBJ1-1; perhaps TRBD1 as D (6 bases). The CDR3 nucleotides read TGTGCCAGCAGTCCCCCAGGGGCTTTGAACACTGAAGCTTTCTTT. Protein product: CASSPPGALNTEAFF.